The 25 T cell receptor beta chains reported below all come from one sample, sequenced in a study of shared clonotypes between healthy human individuals. This table comes from immunoSEQ multiplex PCR, and its TCRdb copy is limited to in-frame clones, with some not included. The sample lists a few hundred thousand clones, around three quarters occurring once. The material sequenced was PBMCs. The source of these receptors is a woman aged 35 to 49 in good health. Some clones in this sample may be carry-over from other donors' samples.

This clone came up once. This chain connects TRBV7-3 to TRBJ1-5, with 9 bases that match TRBD1. Germline lookup yields CDR1 SGHTA and CDR2 FQGTGA. The CDR3 totals 15 residues. The junction had 2 bases not matched to a gene; V was cut back by 0 bases and J by 5 bases. Here the CDR3 reads CASSLTGTGHQPQHF. The CDR3 nucleotides read TGTGCCAGCAGCTTAACGGGGACAGGGCATCAGCCCCAGCATTTT. Full variable domain (missing parts from reference TRBV7-3 and TRBJ1-5): GAGVSQTPSNKVTEKGKYVELRCDPISGHTALYWYRQSLGQGPEFLIYFQGTGAADDSGLPNDRFFAVRPEGSVSTLKIQRTERGDSAVYLCASSLTGTGHQPQHFGDGTRLSIL.

As for this clone: With a much larger clone just one base away, this may be a read error. The chain carries TRBV6-1 and TRBJ2-2, with TRBD1 as a possible D gene (6 bases). The CDR3 loop spans 13 amino acids. Trimming left V 7 bases short and J 3 bases short, with 9 bases between. CDR1 is MNHNS, CDR2 SASEGT, per germline. The CDR3 DNA follows: TGTGCCAGCACCAACAGGGACACCGGGGAGCTGTTTTTT. Translation: CASTNRDTGELFF.

The rearrangement uses TRBV4-3 and TRBJ2-5, with D perhaps TRBD2 (5 bases). This CDR3 is built from 14 residues. V shed 0 bases and J shed 5 bases, with 10 bases lying between them. Germline CDR1 LGHNA, CDR2 YSLEER. In DNA, the CDR3 is TGCGCCAGCAGCCAAGATGGGGTAGCGGAGACCCAGTACTTC. Encoded protein: CASSQDGVAETQYF.

The chain has TRBV5-4 and TRBJ1-3, with no clear D. The CDR3 runs to 16 residues. Trimming took 3 bases from V and 2 from J, leaving 15 bases between them. The germline V gene has CDR1 SGHNT and CDR2 YYREEE (reference sequence). The DNA of the CDR3 is TGTGCCAGCAGCTCCACCATTTCACAGACTGGAAACACCATATATTTT. The encoded protein is CASSSTISQTGNTIYF. Supplemented by reference TRBV5-4 and TRBJ1-3, the full variable domain reads ETGVTQSPTHLIKTRGQQVTLRCSSQSGHNTVSWYQQALGQGPQFIFQYYREEENGRGNFPPRFSGLQFPNYSSELNVNALELDDSALYLCASSSTISQTGNTIYFGEGSWLTVV.

V usage is TRBV4-3 and J usage is TRBJ1-1; D is unclear. Trimming pared 0 bases from V and 2 bases from J, leaving 19 bases between. The CDR3 spans 18 residues. In germline, CDR1 is LGHNA, CDR2 YSLEER. The CDR3 protein is CASSQDLQPRRRNTEAFF. CDR3 coding DNA: TGCGCCAGCAGCCAAGATCTGCAGCCAAGGCGCCGCAACACTGAAGCTTTCTTT.

Only one count was recorded for this clone. The rearrangement joins TRBV6-5 to TRBJ1-1; the D is unclear. V lost 6 bases to trimming and J lost 0 bases, with 8 bases between them. Germline loops: CDR1 MNHEY, CDR2 SVGAGI. The CDR3 loop spans 13 amino acids. The DNA of the CDR3 is TGTGCCAGCAGCTGGACCCTGAACACTGAAGCTTTCTTT. Translated: CASSWTLNTEAFF.

V is TRBV19 and J is TRBJ2-7, with D uncertain. The CDR3 consists of 11 residues. V dropped 10 bases and J dropped 4 bases, with 11 bases sitting between them. The V gene's germline CDR1 is LNHDA and CDR2 SQIVND (reference sequence). The DNA for the CDR3 is TGTGCCACGGGCTCTCCGTACGAGCAGTACTTC. Its protein is CATGSPYEQYF.

V usage is TRBV6-1 and J usage is TRBJ2-3; TRBD1 is a possible D gene (6 bases). With 1 base removed from V and 4 bases from J, the gap between germline ends came to 15 bases. The V gene's germline CDR1 is MNHNS and CDR2 SASEGT. The CDR3 is 16 residues long. The CDR3 loop reads CASSEVPSRGADTQYF. As DNA, the CDR3 is TGTGCCAGCAGTGAAGTGCCCTCCAGGGGAGCAGATACGCAGTATTTT.

The rearrangement uses TRBV7-9 and TRBJ1-2; 7 nucleotides agree with TRBD1. Germline loops: CDR1 SEHNR, CDR2 FQNEAQ (reference sequence). V trimming: 4 bases; J trimming: 6 bases; junction bases outside the gene matches: 11. The CDR3 runs 15 residues. CDR3 in DNA: TGTGCCAGCAGCTCCCGGACAGGAGCACGCGATGGCTACACCTTC. It codes for CASSSRTGARDGYTF.

This chain joins TRBV9 and TRBJ1-4; perhaps TRBD1 as D (6 bases). The CDR3 consists of 15 residues. Germline values: CDR1 SGDLS, CDR2 YYNGEE. Trimming stripped 3 bases from V and 4 bases from J, with 13 bases between. The CDR3 here is CASSGQVLGNEKLFF. In DNA form, the CDR3 reads TGTGCCAGCAGCGGACAGGTTTTGGGTAATGAAAAACTGTTTTTT.

The chain has TRBV5-1 and TRBJ2-1, with TRBD2 matching 10 bases. Germline V gene data show CDR1 as SGHRS and CDR2 as YFSETQ. The CDR3 spans 14 residues. The J segment lost 3 bases and the V segment lost 7 bases, leaving 4 bases of the junction unmatched. The CDR3 coding sequence is TGCGCCAGCGGGACTAGCGTAGGCTACAATGAGCAGTTCTTC. As protein: CASGTSVGYNEQFF.

This chain connects TRBV4-2 to TRBJ2-2; 8 bases agree with TRBD2. Losses at the gene ends were 4 bases for V and 5 bases for J; bases not matched to a gene: 6. Germline CDR1 reads LGHNA; CDR2 reads YNFKEQ. The CDR3 contains 15 residues. As DNA, the CDR3 is TGTGCCAGCAGCCGTAGCGGGATGGATACCGGGGAGCTGTTTTTT. Residues: CASSRSGMDTGELFF.

V and J are TRBV11-3 and TRBJ2-2; unclear D gene. V lost 4 bases and J 4 bases, leaving 7 bases between the germline ends. Germline V CDR1 and CDR2: SGHNT, YENEEA. The CDR3 totals 13 residues. The CDR3 DNA follows: TGTGCCAGCAGCTCCCACCCCACCGGGGAGCTGTTTTTT. Translating it yields CASSSHPTGELFF.

This clone was detected only once. A far more abundant clone sits one base away, making this likely a read error. Other DNA variants within this sample encode the same CDR3. The V and J genes are TRBV18 and TRBJ2-7; perhaps TRBD1 as D (5 bases). The CDR3 is 13 amino acids. Germline-derived CDR1 and CDR2 are KGHSH and LQKENI. The CDR3 DNA reads as TGTGCCAGCTCACCAAACACAGGCTACGAGCAGTACTTT. This gives the protein CASSPNTGYEQYF. Drawing the rest from reference TRBV18 and TRBJ2-7, the complete variable domain is NAGVMQNPRHLVRRRGQEARLRCSPMKGHSHVYWYRQLPEEGLKFMVYLQKENIIDESGMPKERFSAEFPKEGPSILRIQQVVRGDSAAYFCASSPNTGYEQYFGPGTRLTVT.

The genes are TRBV6-1 and TRBJ1-1; 8 positions match TRBD1. The CDR3 is 14 residues long. The V segment lost 2 bases and the J segment 11 bases; nucleotides outside the gene matches: 10. Germline values: CDR1 MNHNS, CDR2 SASEGT. DNA of the CDR3: TGTGCCAGCAGTGAAATCGCCGGGACAGGTTTGGCTTTCTTT. Its translation: CASSEIAGTGLAFF.

Comments on this clone: At one of its ends the junction is not consistent with the germline gene, which may arise from a read error. The CDR3 loop reads CAGSLLDRDNSPLHF. The CDR3 DNA sequence: TGTGCCGGCAGCTTACTAGACAGGGATAATTCACCCCTCCACTTT. This chain joins TRBV5-6 and TRBJ1-6; 7 bases match TRBD1. The CDR3 runs to 15 residues. Germline V gene lookup returns CDR1 SGHDT and CDR2 YYEEEE.

The chain has TRBV4-1 and TRBJ2-1; 11 bases are a match to TRBD2. Germline V CDR1 and CDR2: MGHRA, YSYEKL. With 1 base clipped from V and 4 bases from J, the junction kept 3 bases outside the gene matches. CDR3 length: 16 amino acids. The CDR3 here is CASSQGLAGPYNEQFF. DNA for the CDR3: TGCGCCAGCAGCCAAGGACTAGCGGGGCCATACAATGAGCAGTTCTTC.

This sequence joins TRBV5-6 and TRBJ1-2; D is ambiguous. The germline CDR1 and CDR2 sequences are SGHDT and YYEEEE. V was cut by 4 bases and J by 3 bases, with 16 bases left in between. CDR3 size: 15 residues. This CDR3 is CASSPVGDLYYGYTF. CDR3 sequence (DNA): TGTGCCAGCAGCCCGGTCGGGGATTTGTACTATGGCTACACCTTC.

The V gene is TRBV7-6, the J gene TRBJ1-1, with 8 positions matching TRBD1. CDR1 and CDR2 from the germline V gene are SGHVS and FNYEAQ. The CDR3 length is 15 residues. J lost 4 bases, V lost 3 bases, and 7 bases had no gene match. Here the CDR3 DNA reads TGTGCCAGCAGCTTGGACAGGGCAGGGGGCACTGAAGCTTTCTTT. Its translation: CASSLDRAGGTEAFF.

The J gene is TRBJ2-5, the V gene TRBV7-8, with TRBD1 identical over 7 bases. Germline lookup yields CDR1 SGHVS and CDR2 FQNEAQ. This CDR3 is built from 13 residues. With 4 bases clipped from V and 5 bases from J, the junction kept 4 bases outside the gene matches. The CDR3 loop reads CASSWIQGETQYF. The CDR3 DNA reads as TGTGCCAGCAGCTGGATACAGGGGGAGACCCAGTACTTC.

The rearrangement uses TRBV2 and TRBJ2-5; possibly TRBD2 for D (5 bases). Germline lookup yields CDR1 SNHLY and CDR2 FYNNEI. The CDR3 loop spans 15 amino acids. V was pared by 6 bases and J by 4 bases, with 18 bases between. The CDR3 DNA reads TGTGCCAGCAGGAACGGACCGGACTCTGGAGAGACCCAGTACTTC. Translated: CASRNGPDSGETQYF.

Concerning this clone: The identical CDR3 is also encoded by other nucleotide sequences in the sample. V is TRBV7-2 and J is TRBJ2-5; D not certain. This CDR3 comprises 13 residues. The V end was cut by 5 bases, the J end by 2 bases, with 9 bases between. In germline, CDR1 is SGHTA, CDR2 FQGNSA. The CDR3 DNA sequence: TGTGCCAGCAGCCCGAGAGATCAAGAGACCCAGTACTTC. It is translated as CASSPRDQETQYF.

The chain combines TRBV9 with TRBJ1-1; TRBD1 agrees at 9 bases. This CDR3 contains 14 residues. V was clipped by 5 bases and J by 5 bases; unmatched bases: 7. CDR1 and CDR2 from the germline V gene are SGDLS and YYNGEE. The CDR3 DNA sequence: TGTGCCAGCAGTGGTCCGGGACAGGGAACTGAAGCTTTCTTT. Translating gives CASSGPGQGTEAFF. The full variable domain, its missing parts supplied by reference TRBV9 and TRBJ1-1, is DSGVTQTPKHLITATGQRVTLRCSPRSGDLSVYWYQQSLDQGLQFLIQYYNGEERAKGNILERFSAQQFPDLHSELNLSSLELGDSALYFCASSGPGQGTEAFFGQGTRLTVV.

Comments on this clone: This likely stems from a read error, as it lies one base from a far larger clone. This chain links TRBV6-1 with TRBJ1-5; 7 bases align to TRBD1. Germline loops: CDR1 MNHNS, CDR2 SASEGT. The CDR3 has 15 amino acids. V lost 5 bases, J lost 6 bases, and 10 bases stayed unmatched. For the CDR3, the DNA is TGTGCCAGCAGTAGGCAGACAGGGCATAGTCAGCCCCAGCATTTT. Protein product: CASSRQTGHSQPQHF.

V is TRBV29-1 and J is TRBJ2-1, with 12 positions matching TRBD2. CDR3 size: 16 residues. With 4 bases clipped from V and 4 bases from J, the junction kept 8 bases outside the gene matches. Germline values: CDR1 SQVTM, CDR2 ANQGSEA. The CDR3 protein is CSVGVLAGGPYNEQFF. The CDR3, as DNA: TGCAGCGTTGGGGTCCTAGCGGGAGGGCCTTACAATGAGCAGTTCTTC.